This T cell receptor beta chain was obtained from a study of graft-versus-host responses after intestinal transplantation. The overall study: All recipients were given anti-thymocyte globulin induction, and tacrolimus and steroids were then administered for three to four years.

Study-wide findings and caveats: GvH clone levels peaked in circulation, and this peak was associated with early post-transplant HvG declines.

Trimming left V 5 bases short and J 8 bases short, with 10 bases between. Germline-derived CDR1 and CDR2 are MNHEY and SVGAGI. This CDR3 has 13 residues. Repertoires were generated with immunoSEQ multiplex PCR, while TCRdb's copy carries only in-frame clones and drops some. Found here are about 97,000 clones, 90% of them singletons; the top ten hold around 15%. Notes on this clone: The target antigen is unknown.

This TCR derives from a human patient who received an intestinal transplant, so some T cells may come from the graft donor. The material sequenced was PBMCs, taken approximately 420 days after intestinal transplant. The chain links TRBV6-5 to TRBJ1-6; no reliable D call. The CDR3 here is CASSEVVDSPLHF. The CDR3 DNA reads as TGTGCCAGCAGTGAAGTGGTTGATTCACCCCTCCACTTT.